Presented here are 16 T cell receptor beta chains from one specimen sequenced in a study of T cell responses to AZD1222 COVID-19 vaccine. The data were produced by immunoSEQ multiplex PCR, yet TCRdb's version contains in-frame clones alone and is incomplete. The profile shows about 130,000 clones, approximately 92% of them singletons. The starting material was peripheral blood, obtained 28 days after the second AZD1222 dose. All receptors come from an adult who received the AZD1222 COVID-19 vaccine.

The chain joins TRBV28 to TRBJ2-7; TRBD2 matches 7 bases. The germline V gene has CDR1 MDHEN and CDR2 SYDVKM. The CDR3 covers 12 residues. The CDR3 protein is CSLGGRDREQYF. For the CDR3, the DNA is TGTAGCCTGGGAGGGCGGGATCGCGAGCAGTACTTC.

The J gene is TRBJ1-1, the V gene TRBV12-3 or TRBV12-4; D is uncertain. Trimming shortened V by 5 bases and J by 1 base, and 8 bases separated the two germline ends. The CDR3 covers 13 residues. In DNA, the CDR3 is TGTGCCAGCAGTCCCCTTGGGAACACTGAAGCTTTCTTT. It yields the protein CASSPLGNTEAFF.

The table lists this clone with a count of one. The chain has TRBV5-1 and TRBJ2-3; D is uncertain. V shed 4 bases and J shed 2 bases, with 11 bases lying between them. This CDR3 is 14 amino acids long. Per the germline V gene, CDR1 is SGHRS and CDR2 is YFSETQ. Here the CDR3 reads CASSVGSNTDTQYF. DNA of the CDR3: TGCGCCAGCAGCGTCGGGTCTAACACAGATACGCAGTATTTT. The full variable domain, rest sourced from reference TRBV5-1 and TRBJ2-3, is KAGVTQTPRYLIKTRGQQVTLSCSPISGHRSVSWYQQTPGQGLQFLFEYFSETQRNKGNFPGRFSGRQFSNSRSEMNVSTLELGDSALYLCASSVGSNTDTQYFGPGTRLTVL.

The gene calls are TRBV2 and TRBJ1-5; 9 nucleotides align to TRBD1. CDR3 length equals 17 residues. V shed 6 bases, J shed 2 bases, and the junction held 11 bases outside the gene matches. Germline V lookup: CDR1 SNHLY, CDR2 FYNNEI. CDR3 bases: TGTGCCAGCAGAGGTAACAGGGGGCGCGGGGGCAATCAGCCCCAGCATTTT. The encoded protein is CASRGNRGRGGNQPQHF.

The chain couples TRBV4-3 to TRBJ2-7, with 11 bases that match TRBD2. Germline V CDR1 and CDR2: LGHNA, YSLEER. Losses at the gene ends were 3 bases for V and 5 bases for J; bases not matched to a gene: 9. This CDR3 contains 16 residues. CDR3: CASSQASGGLFDEQYF. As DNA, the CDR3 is TGCGCCAGCAGCCAGGCTAGCGGGGGGTTGTTCGACGAGCAGTACTTC.

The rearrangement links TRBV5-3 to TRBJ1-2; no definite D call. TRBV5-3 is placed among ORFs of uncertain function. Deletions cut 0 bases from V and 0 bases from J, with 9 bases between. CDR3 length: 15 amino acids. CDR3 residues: CARSLVDGPNYGYTF. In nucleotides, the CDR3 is TGTGCCAGAAGCTTGGTGGACGGCCCTAACTATGGCTACACCTTC.

The CDR3 region is CSASGHGDRFF. The DNA of the CDR3 is TGCAGTGCTAGCGGCCATGGGGATCGGTTCTTC. The V and J genes are TRBV20-1 and TRBJ2-1; D uncertain. CDR1 DFQATT and CDR2 SNEGSKA come from the germline V gene (reference sequence). The CDR3 loop spans 11 amino acids. The V and J ends lost 3 bases and 15 bases respectively, with 15 bases between them.

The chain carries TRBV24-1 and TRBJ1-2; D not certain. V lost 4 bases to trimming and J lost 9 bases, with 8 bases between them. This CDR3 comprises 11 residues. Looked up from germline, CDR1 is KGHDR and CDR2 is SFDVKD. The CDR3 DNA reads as TGTGCCACCAGTGACCAGAGGCGCTACACCTTC. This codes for CATSDQRRYTF.

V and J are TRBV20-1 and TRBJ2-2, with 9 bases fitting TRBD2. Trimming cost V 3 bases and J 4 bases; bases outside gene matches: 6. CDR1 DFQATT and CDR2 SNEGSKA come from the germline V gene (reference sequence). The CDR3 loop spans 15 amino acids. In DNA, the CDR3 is TGCAGTGCTAGTGACGGCGGGAGGGTCACCGGGGAGCTGTTTTTT. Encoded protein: CSASDGGRVTGELFF.

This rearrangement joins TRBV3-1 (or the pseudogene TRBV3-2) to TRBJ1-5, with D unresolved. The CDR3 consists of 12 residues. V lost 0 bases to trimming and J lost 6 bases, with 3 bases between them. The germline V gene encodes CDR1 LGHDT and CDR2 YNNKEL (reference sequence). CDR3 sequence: CASSQEGQPQHF. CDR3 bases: TGTGCCAGCAGCCAAGAAGGTCAGCCCCAGCATTTT.

CDR3 amino acids: CASSLFGEANEKLFF. DNA of the CDR3: TGTGCCAGCAGCTTATTCGGGGAGGCGAATGAAAAACTGTTTTTT. The gene calls are TRBV11-2 and TRBJ1-4; unclear D gene. The V end lost 2 bases, the J end lost 5 bases, and 12 bases lay between the germline ends. The CDR3 contains 15 residues. In germline, CDR1 is SGHAT, CDR2 FQNNGV.

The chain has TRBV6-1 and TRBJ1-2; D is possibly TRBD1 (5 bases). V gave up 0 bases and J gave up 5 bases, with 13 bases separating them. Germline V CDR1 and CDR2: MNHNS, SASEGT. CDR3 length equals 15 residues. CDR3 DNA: TGTGCCAGCAGTGAAGCGCCGGGACGGATGTATGGCTACACCTTC. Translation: CASSEAPGRMYGYTF.

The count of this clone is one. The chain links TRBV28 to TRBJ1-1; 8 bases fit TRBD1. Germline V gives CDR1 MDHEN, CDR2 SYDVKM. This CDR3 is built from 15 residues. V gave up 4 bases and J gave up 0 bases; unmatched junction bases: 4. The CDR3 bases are TGTGCCAGCAGTTCGACAGGGGCTATGAACACTGAAGCTTTCTTT. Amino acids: CASSSTGAMNTEAFF. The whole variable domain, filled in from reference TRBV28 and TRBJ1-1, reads DVKVTQSSRYLVKRTGEKVFLECVQDMDHENMFWYRQDPGLGLRLIYFSYDVKMKEKGDIPEGYSVSREKKERFSLILESASTNQTSMYLCASSSTGAMNTEAFFGQGTRLTVV.

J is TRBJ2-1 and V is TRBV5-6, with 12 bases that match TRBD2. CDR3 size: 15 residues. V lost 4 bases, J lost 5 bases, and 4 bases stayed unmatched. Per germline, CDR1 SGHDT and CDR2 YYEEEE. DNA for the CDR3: TGTGCCAGCAGCCTGGGACTAGCGGGCCACAATGAGCAGTTCTTC. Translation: CASSLGLAGHNEQFF. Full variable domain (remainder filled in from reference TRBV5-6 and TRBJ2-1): DAGVTQSPTHLIKTRGQQVTLRCSPKSGHDTVSWYQQALGQGPQFIFQYYEEEERQRGNFPDRFSGHQFPNYSSELNVNALLLGDSALYLCASSLGLAGHNEQFFGPGTRLTVL.

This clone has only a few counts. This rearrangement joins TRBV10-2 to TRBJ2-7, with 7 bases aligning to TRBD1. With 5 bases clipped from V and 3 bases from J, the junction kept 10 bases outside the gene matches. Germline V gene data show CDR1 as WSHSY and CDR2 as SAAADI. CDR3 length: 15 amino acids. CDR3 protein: CASSSDRVGVYEQYF. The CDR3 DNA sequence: TGCGCCAGCAGTTCCGACAGGGTCGGGGTCTACGAGCAGTACTTC.

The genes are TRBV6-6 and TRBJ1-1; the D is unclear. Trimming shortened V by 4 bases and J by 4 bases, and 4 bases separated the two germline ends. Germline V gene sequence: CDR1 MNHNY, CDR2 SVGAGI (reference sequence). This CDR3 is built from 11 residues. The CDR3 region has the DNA TGTGCCAGCAGTTTGGGCACTGAAGCTTTCTTT. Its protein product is CASSLGTEAFF.